These 22 T cell receptor beta chains came from one sample sequenced in a study of post-analysis software for immune sequencing data. Study-wide points: TRBV segments more frequent in patients than in controls numbered five and included TRBV5-6, TRBV5-1 and TRBV20-1.

The library was made from cDNA and included unique molecular identifiers. One entry per CDR3 protein, called by TCRdb with MiXCR from the PCR reads. Here the sample spans approximately 660,000 distinct CDR3 sequences, approximately 59% being singletons. These receptors' antigens are unknown. The sequencing sample was made of blood. Source of these receptors: a girl aged 2 to 9 with multiple sclerosis.

This chain connects TRBV3-1 to TRBJ2-7; 10 bases align to TRBD1. V was pared by 1 base and J by 0 bases, with 0 bases of the junction left unmatched. Germline V CDR1 and CDR2: LGHDT, YNNKEL (reference sequence). The CDR3 length is 15 residues. CDR3 region: CASSQGQGASYEQYF. CDR3 DNA sequence: TGTGCCAGCAGCCAAGGACAGGGGGCCTCCTACGAGCAGTACTTC.

The chain carries TRBV27 and TRBJ2-3; 10 bases fit TRBD1. The CDR3 loop spans 17 amino acids. CDR1 is MNHEY, CDR2 SMNVEV, per germline (reference sequence). J was trimmed by 4 bases and V by 1 base; bases with no gene match: 8. The CDR3 region has the DNA TGTGCCAGCAGTTTATTGGCGGGACAGGGGTGGGCAGATACGCAGTATTTT. Protein product: CASSLLAGQGWADTQYF.

This chain uses TRBV20-1 with TRBJ2-7; 7 bases fit TRBD1. This CDR3 has 15 residues. The V segment lost 2 bases and the J segment 1 base; nucleotides outside the gene matches: 8. CDR1 and CDR2 (germline): DFQATT, SNEGSKA (reference sequence). CDR3: CSARRAGTVSYEQYF. The CDR3 nucleotides are TGCAGTGCTAGAAGAGCCGGGACAGTTTCCTACGAGCAGTACTTC.

The gene calls are TRBV3-1 and TRBJ1-1; D unresolved. Trimming removed 0 bases from V and 8 bases from J, with 7 bases in between. The CDR3 extends over 12 amino acids. The V gene's germline CDR1 is LGHDT and CDR2 YNNKEL (reference sequence). Here the CDR3 reads CASSQDRQEAFF. CDR3 sequence (DNA): TGTGCCAGCAGCCAAGACCGGCAGGAAGCTTTCTTT.

The chain recombines TRBV15 with TRBJ1-1, with no clear D. CDR1 and CDR2 (germline): LNHNV, YYDKDF (reference sequence). Deletions cut 0 bases from V and 2 bases from J, with 4 bases between. There are 13 residues in the CDR3. The CDR3 bases are TGTGCCACCAGCAGAGATGTAAACACTGAAGCTTTCTTT. Its protein is CATSRDVNTEAFF.

This clonotype has a handful of counts. The chain is built from TRBV4-1 and TRBJ2-7; no definite D call. The germline gives CDR1 MGHRA, CDR2 YSYEKL. Between the trimmed V and J ends, which lost 0 bases and 7 bases, there was a span of 4 bases. The CDR3 extends over 11 amino acids. CDR3 residues: CASSQEGEQYF. CDR3 sequence (DNA): TGCGCCAGCAGCCAAGAGGGAGAGCAGTACTTC.

The J gene is TRBJ2-1, the V gene TRBV11-2; no clear D gene. The CDR3 covers 12 residues. Germline CDR1 reads SGHAT; CDR2 reads FQNNGV. V dropped 7 bases and J dropped 10 bases, with 14 bases sitting between them. The CDR3 sequence: CASTTYLGEQFF. The CDR3 DNA reads as TGTGCCAGCACCACATATCTTGGGGAGCAGTTCTTC.

For this clonotype: Relative to the germline gene, one junction end is altered; a read error may explain this. V and J are TRBV7-9 and TRBJ2-1; D is uncertain. CDR3 length equals 17 residues. Germline V gene sequence: CDR1 SEHNR, CDR2 FQNEAQ (reference sequence). CDR3 protein: CAGSLDKASRSYNEQFF. Here the CDR3 DNA reads TGTGCCGGCAGCTTAGATAAAGCGTCCAGGAGCTACAATGAGCAGTTCTTC.

The chain has TRBV7-9 and TRBJ2-5; 7 nucleotides align to TRBD2. The J call is in doubt because the DNA end fits TRBJ2-7 better. This CDR3 has 15 residues. The germline CDR1 and CDR2 sequences are SEHNR and FQNEAQ (reference sequence). The CDR3 region is CASSVLVGGSYEQYF. CDR3 bases: TGTGCCAGCAGCGTACTGGTCGGGGGGTCCTACGAGCAGTACTTC.

This clonotype occurred once. This may be a read error, as it is one base from a much larger clone. V and J are TRBV14 and TRBJ2-2; unclear D gene. Germline lookup yields CDR1 SGHDN and CDR2 FVKESK. This CDR3 is built from 14 residues. The CDR3 is CVSSQALVTGELFF. For the CDR3, the DNA is TGTGTCAGCAGCCAAGCATTGGTCACCGGGGAGCTGTTTTTT.

There are a few counts of this clonotype. The gene calls are TRBV29-1 and TRBJ2-7; D is possibly TRBD2 (5 bases). Trimming took off 6 bases at V and 3 bases at J, with 9 bases between the two ends. CDR1 and CDR2 from the germline V gene are SQVTM and ANQGSEA. The CDR3 contains 11 residues. CDR3: CSVGIDYEQYF. The DNA for the CDR3 is TGCAGCGTCGGGATCGACTACGAGCAGTACTTC.

This chain joins TRBV4-1 and TRBJ2-1; D unclear. This CDR3 spans 14 amino acids. Trimming removed 3 bases from V and 7 bases from J, with 13 bases in between. In germline, CDR1 is MGHRA, CDR2 YSYEKL. The CDR3 reads CASSQVPVRNEQFF. The CDR3 DNA sequence: TGCGCCAGCAGCCAGGTACCGGTCCGGAATGAGCAGTTCTTC.

This clonotype was detected a few times. The V and J genes are TRBV27 and TRBJ2-1; 8 positions match TRBD1. V trimming: 8 bases; J trimming: 0 bases; junction bases outside the gene matches: 6. Germline V lookup: CDR1 MNHEY, CDR2 SMNVEV (reference sequence). The CDR3 spans 15 residues. CDR3 coding DNA: TGTGCCAGCCGGACAGGGACAAACTCCTACAATGAGCAGTTCTTC. This gives the protein CASRTGTNSYNEQFF.

This clonotype has a handful of counts. The chain uses TRBV12-3 or TRBV12-4 and TRBJ2-1, with D uncertain. V lost 4 bases, J lost 6 bases, and 7 bases lay in between. CDR3 length: 12 residues. CDR3 amino acids: CASSWAGNEQFF. The DNA of the CDR3 is TGTGCCAGCAGTTGGGCCGGCAATGAGCAGTTCTTC.

This clonotype was counted a single time. The chain's CDR3 is CASSSTPGGEDYGYTF. The CDR3 DNA is TGTGCCAGCAGCTCCACCCCCGGGGGAGAGGACTATGGCTACACCTTC. The chain is built from TRBV7-9 and TRBJ1-2; D perhaps matches TRBD1 (5 bases). The V and J ends lost 4 bases and 3 bases respectively, with 18 bases between them. CDR3 length equals 16 residues. Looked up from germline, CDR1 is SEHNR and CDR2 is FQNEAQ (reference sequence).

This chain joins TRBV20-1 and TRBJ2-7; possibly TRBD2 for D (6 bases). V lost 0 bases and J 7 bases, leaving 16 bases between the germline ends. The CDR3 contains 14 residues. Per germline, CDR1 DFQATT and CDR2 SNEGSKA (reference sequence). The CDR3 region is CSARDGGLSSEQYF. The CDR3 DNA follows: TGCAGTGCTAGAGACGGGGGACTCTCCAGTGAGCAGTACTTC.

The J gene is TRBJ2-1, the V gene TRBV20-1; 7 bases agree with TRBD1. Trimming cost V 5 bases and J 4 bases; bases outside gene matches: 8. The CDR3 spans 14 residues. CDR1 and CDR2 (germline): DFQATT, SNEGSKA (reference sequence). The CDR3 DNA sequence: TGCAGTGCTGGGGACAGAGTTTCTTACAATGAGCAGTTCTTC. This gives the protein CSAGDRVSYNEQFF.

The chain links TRBV29-1 to TRBJ2-5; TRBD1 or TRBD2 may be the D gene (6 bases each). The germline V and J ends were trimmed by 7 bases and 5 bases, with 14 bases remaining between them. The CDR3 is 12 residues long. CDR1 is SQVTM and CDR2 is ANQGSEA in the germline V gene. The CDR3 DNA reads TGCAGCGCCGGAGGGGGGCTTGAGACCCAGTACTTC. Translated, it gives CSAGGGLETQYF.

V and J are TRBV29-1 and TRBJ2-1; TRBD2 is a possible D gene (6 bases). V dropped 3 bases and J dropped 3 bases, with 15 bases sitting between them. Germline V CDR1 and CDR2: SQVTM, ANQGSEA. The CDR3 runs 15 residues. The CDR3 coding sequence is TGCAGCGTTGAGGGTGCGGGAAGGTTCTACAATGAGCAGTTCTTC. Translating it yields CSVEGAGRFYNEQFF.

This clonotype turned up a few times. The chain has TRBV20-1 and TRBJ2-1; 7 bases are a match to TRBD2. This CDR3 has 13 amino acids. Unmatched junction bases numbered 1, after V lost 3 bases and J lost 2 bases. The germline V gene encodes CDR1 DFQATT and CDR2 SNEGSKA (reference sequence). CDR3 sequence reads: CSARGLTYNEQFF. The CDR3 nucleotides are TGCAGTGCTAGGGGACTAACCTACAATGAGCAGTTCTTC.

This chain connects TRBV27 to TRBJ2-1; D may correspond to TRBD1 or TRBD2 (5 bases each). The germline V gene has CDR1 MNHEY and CDR2 SMNVEV (reference sequence). V lost 3 bases, J lost 3 bases, and 12 bases lay in between. This CDR3 comprises 15 residues. Here the CDR3 DNA reads TGTGCCAGCAGTTTGAGGGGCAAAGGCTACAATGAGCAGTTCTTC. Translated, it gives CASSLRGKGYNEQFF.

The chain is built from TRBV30 and TRBJ2-1; 9 nucleotides align to TRBD2. CDR3 length: 17 residues. V trimming: 2 bases; J trimming: 2 bases; junction bases outside the gene matches: 10. Germline-derived CDR1 and CDR2 are GTSNPN and SVGIG (reference sequence). CDR3 DNA sequence: TGTGCCTGGAGTTTTTGGGCGGGGGGGAAGACCTACAATGAGCAGTTCTTC. Translated, it gives CAWSFWAGGKTYNEQFF.